This T cell receptor beta chain was recorded in a study of PD-1 blockade in classical Hodgkin lymphoma. Looking at the study overall: Intravenous delivery of nivolumab at 3 mg/kg to patients occurred every 2 weeks.

The germline gives CDR1 LNHDA, CDR2 SQIVND (reference sequence). V lost 7 bases and J 4 bases, leaving 13 bases between the germline ends. The CDR3 consists of 13 residues. In regard to this clone: Its target is unknown.

General study results and limits: Baseline diversity in complete responders resembled that of newly diagnosed patients.

Every single patient, without exception, relapsed after autologous stem cell transplantation, and brentuximab vedotin exposure varied. Patients' outcomes at their best amounted to complete response, partial response or progressive disease. TCRdb's table, derived via immunoSEQ multiplex PCR, lists solely in-frame clones and lacks some. This table holds about 43,000 clones, around 66% found once. This receptor was taken from a human donor with classical Hodgkin lymphoma. The chain uses TRBV19 and TRBJ1-2; D remains ambiguous. Sequenced here: peripheral blood mononuclear cells (PBMCs), sampled at baseline. The CDR3 here is CASKGPGSYGYTF. Written as DNA, the CDR3 is TGTGCCAGTAAAGGGCCGGGAAGCTATGGCTACACCTTC.